This note documents a single T cell receptor (beta chain) sequence. This entry comes from a study of control samples from healthy donors and cancer patients. The CDR3 consists of 14 residues. Trimming cost V 1 base and J 5 bases, with 8 bases left between them. Looked up from germline, CDR1 is SGHTA and CDR2 is FQGTGA. Clones were sequenced by immunoSEQ multiplex PCR, and TCRdb holds only the in-frame ones, with some missing. The repertoire holds around 85,000 clones, with 85% to 90% as singletons. Sequencing was carried out using blood. The chain joins TRBV7-3 to TRBJ2-2; D could derive from TRBD1 or TRBD2 (5 bases each). This receptor was identified in an older woman in good health. The CDR3 loop reads CASSLSGGTGELFF. CDR3 nucleotides: TGTGCCAGCAGCTTAAGTGGGGGTACCGGGGAGCTGTTTTTT.